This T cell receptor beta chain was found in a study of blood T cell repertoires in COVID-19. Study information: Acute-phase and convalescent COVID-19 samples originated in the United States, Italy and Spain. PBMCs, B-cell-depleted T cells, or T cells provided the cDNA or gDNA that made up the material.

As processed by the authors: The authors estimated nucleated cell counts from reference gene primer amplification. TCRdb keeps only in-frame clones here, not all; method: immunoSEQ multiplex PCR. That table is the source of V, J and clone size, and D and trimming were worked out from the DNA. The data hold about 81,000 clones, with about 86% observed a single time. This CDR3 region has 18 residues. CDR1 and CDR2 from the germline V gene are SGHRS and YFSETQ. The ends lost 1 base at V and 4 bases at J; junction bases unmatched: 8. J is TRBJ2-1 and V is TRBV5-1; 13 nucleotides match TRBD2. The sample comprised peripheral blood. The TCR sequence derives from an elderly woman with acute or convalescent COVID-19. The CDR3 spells CASSLLAGLAGSYNEQFF. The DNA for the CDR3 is TGCGCCAGCAGCTTGCTCGCGGGACTAGCGGGGTCATACAATGAGCAGTTCTTC.